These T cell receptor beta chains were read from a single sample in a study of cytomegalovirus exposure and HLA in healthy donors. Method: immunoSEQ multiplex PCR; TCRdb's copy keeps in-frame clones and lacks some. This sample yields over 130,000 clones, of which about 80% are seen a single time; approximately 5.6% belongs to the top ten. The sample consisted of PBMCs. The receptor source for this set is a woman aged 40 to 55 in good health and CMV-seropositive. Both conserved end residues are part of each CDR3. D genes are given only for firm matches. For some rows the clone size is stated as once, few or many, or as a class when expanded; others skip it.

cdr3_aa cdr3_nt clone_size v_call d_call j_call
CASTDLDRTTGELFF TGTGCCAGCACAGACTTGGACAGGACCACCGGGGAGCTGTTTTTT . TRBV6-6 TRBD1 TRBJ2-2
CASSLTISGTGNEKLFF TGTGCCAGCAGTTTAACGATTTCCGGGACAGGGAATGAAAAACTGTTTTTT . TRBV27 TRBD1 TRBJ1-4
CASSFGETQYF TGTGCCAGCAGCTTCGGAGAGACCCAGTACTTC . TRBV5-5 . TRBJ2-5
CAWTDGGGVSPLHF TGTGCCTGGACGGATGGGGGGGGCGTTTCACCCCTCCACTTT . TRBV30 . TRBJ1-6
CASSFSPNQLGQGAFGYTF TGCGCCAGCAGCTTCTCTCCCAACCAGCTGGGACAGGGGGCTTTTGGCTACACCTTC . TRBV5-1 TRBD1 TRBJ1-2
CASSLGLGGYGYTF TGTGCCAGCAGCTTAGGGCTCGGCGGCTATGGCTACACCTTC . TRBV7-2 . TRBJ1-2
CASSFSSTGSYGYTF TGCGCCAGCAGCTTCTCCTCGACAGGGAGCTATGGCTACACCTTC . TRBV5-1 TRBD1 TRBJ1-2
CASSRQGGSNQPQHF TGTGCCAGCAGCCGACAGGGGGGCAGCAATCAGCCCCAGCATTTT . TRBV6-5 TRBD1 TRBJ1-5
CSGILGLALVGTQYF TGCAGCGGGATCCTGGGGCTAGCGTTAGTGGGTACGCAGTATTTT once TRBV29-1 . TRBJ2-3
CASSLDRDNEQFF TGCGCCAGCAGCTTGGACCGGGACAATGAGCAGTTCTTC . TRBV5-1 . TRBJ2-1
CASSQGWGRKTEAFF TGCGCCAGCAGCCAAGGTTGGGGCCGCAAGACTGAAGCTTTCTTT . TRBV4-1 . TRBJ1-1
CASSGDRDSLFF TGTGCCAGCAGTGGGGATAGGGACAGTCTGTTTTTT few TRBV6-5 TRBD1 TRBJ1-4
CASSLGRNQPQHF TGTGCCAGCAGTTTAGGGAGAAATCAGCCCCAGCATTTT once TRBV6-4 . TRBJ1-5
CASSSAGSDTQYF TGCGCCAGCAGCTCGGCGGGATCAGATACGCAGTATTTT few TRBV5-1 . TRBJ2-3
CASSEGTVNYGYTF TGTGCCAGCAGTGAAGGAACAGTGAACTATGGCTACACCTTC . TRBV6-1 . TRBJ1-2
CASSTSQGETQYF TGTGCTAGCAGCACGAGCCAGGGAGAGACCCAGTACTTC . TRBV7-7 . TRBJ2-5
CASSIPGLGTYEQYF TGTGCCAGCAGCATCCCGGGACTGGGAACCTACGAGCAGTACTTC . TRBV13 . TRBJ2-7
CASSIGGARPGLRFF TGTGCCAGCAGTATCGGCGGGGCGCGACCGGGACTACGATTCTTC . TRBV6-6 TRBD2 TRBJ2-1
CSAQREDTQYF TGCAGTGCTCAGCGGGAAGATACGCAGTATTTT . TRBV20-1 TRBD2 TRBJ2-3
CASSYLQGAGYGYTF TGTGCCAGCAGCTACCTACAGGGGGCGGGCTATGGCTACACCTTC few TRBV2 TRBD1 TRBJ1-2
CASSLPGTSVGRSYNEQFF TGTGCCAGCAGCTTACCCGGGACTAGCGTGGGGAGGTCCTACAATGAGCAGTTCTTC . TRBV7-2 TRBD2 TRBJ2-1
CASSPRTSGRVETQYF TGTGCCAGCAGTCCCCGGACTAGCGGGAGAGTGGAGACCCAGTACTTC . TRBV28 TRBD2 TRBJ2-5
CASSSTTVYYEQYF TGTGCCAGCAGTTCGACTACAGTGTACTACGAGCAGTACTTC . TRBV28 . TRBJ2-7
CASSSSGSWREQYF TGTGCCAGCAGTAGTAGCGGGAGCTGGCGCGAGCAGTACTTC . TRBV2 TRBD2 TRBJ2-7
CASGSTGGGYEQFF TGTGCCAGCGGCTCAACGGGGGGAGGTTATGAGCAGTTCTTC . TRBV11-2 TRBD2 TRBJ2-1
CASSLEFGEQYF TGTGCCAGCAGCTTAGAGTTCGGCGAGCAGTACTTC . TRBV7-9 . TRBJ2-7
CASTRTGGGYGYTF TGTGCCAGTACCCGGACAGGGGGCGGCTATGGCTACACCTTC . TRBV19 TRBD1 TRBJ1-2
CASSPAGLASYEQYF TGTGCCAGCAGTCCCGCGGGACTAGCCTCCTACGAGCAGTACTTC . TRBV27 TRBD2 TRBJ2-7
CASSVATVSYNEQFF TGTGCCAGCAGCGTAGCGACAGTCTCCTACAATGAGCAGTTCTTC . TRBV9 . TRBJ2-1
CASSQDGGGNGSPLHF TGTGCCAGCAGCCAAGATGGGGGGGGGAACGGGTCACCCCTCCACTTT . TRBV4-2 . TRBJ1-6
CATSRTGTNEKLFF TGTGCCACCAGCAGGACAGGGACTAATGAAAAACTGTTTTTT . TRBV15 TRBD1 TRBJ1-4
CASILYPGSYNEQFF TGCGCCAGCATCCTGTACCCTGGGAGTTACAATGAGCAGTTCTTC . TRBV5-1 . TRBJ2-1
CASSPGTGSHEQFF TGTGCTAGCAGCCCCGGGACCGGGAGCCATGAGCAGTTCTTC once TRBV7-7 . TRBJ2-1
CASSQGLANTGELFF TGTGCCAGCAGCCAAGGGCTAGCGAACACCGGGGAGCTGTTTTTT . TRBV4-2 . TRBJ2-2
CASSLVSGNGYTF TGTGCCAGCAGCTTGGTCTCCGGGAATGGCTACACCTTC . TRBV5-4 . TRBJ1-2
CASSAGGQGAIFYEQYF TGTGCCAGCTCAGCGGGGGGACAGGGGGCAATTTTTTACGAGCAGTACTTC . TRBV18 TRBD1 TRBJ2-7
CASSYGAGGYDLGAYEQYF TGTGCCAGCAGCTATGGGGCGGGAGGTTATGACTTGGGGGCATACGAGCAGTACTTC . TRBV7-8 TRBD2 TRBJ2-7
CASSIRLGGDNIQYF TGTGCCAGCAGTATACGATTGGGGGGGGATAACATTCAGTACTTC few TRBV2 TRBD2 TRBJ2-4
CASSLEGKNYGYTF TGTGCCAGCAGCTTGGAGGGGAAGAACTATGGCTACACCTTC . TRBV5-5 . TRBJ1-2
CASSLRREGRADTQYF TGCGCCAGCAGCTTGCGACGGGAGGGCCGCGCAGATACGCAGTATTTT . TRBV5-1 TRBD2 TRBJ2-3
CASRGDNGLNTEAFF TGCGCCAGCAGGGGGGACAACGGTCTGAACACTGAAGCTTTCTTT . TRBV5-1 . TRBJ1-1
CASSSGLAGGRDTQYF TGTGCCAGCAGCTCGGGACTAGCGGGAGGCAGAGATACGCAGTATTTT . TRBV7-9 TRBD2 TRBJ2-3
CASRGQGGRNEQYF TGCGCCAGCAGGGGACAGGGTGGGAGAAACGAGCAGTACTTC . TRBV5-1 TRBD1 TRBJ2-7
CASSPRGGTHNEQFF TGTGCCAGCAGCCCCCGGGGAGGGACGCACAATGAGCAGTTCTTC once TRBV7-3 TRBD2 TRBJ2-1
CASSLIGTGLGYTF TGTGCCAGCAGTTTAATAGGGACAGGGTTAGGCTACACCTTC few TRBV28 TRBD1 TRBJ1-2
CASRTSGEGEQYF TGCGCCAGTAGGACTAGCGGAGAAGGCGAGCAGTACTTC medium-sized TRBV10-2 TRBD2 TRBJ2-7
CASSDRTTRFNNEQFF TGTGCCAGCAGCGACCGTACGACTAGGTTTAACAATGAGCAGTTCTTC . TRBV11-2 . TRBJ2-1
CASSPRQGVAGDTQYF TGTGCCAGCAGCCCCAGACAGGGGGTAGCGGGAGATACGCAGTATTTT . TRBV9 TRBD1 TRBJ2-3
CAWSSRGEAFF TGTGCCTGGAGTAGTAGGGGGGAAGCTTTCTTT . TRBV30 . TRBJ1-1
CASQDTGIETQYF TGCGCCAGCCAAGACACAGGGATTGAGACCCAGTACTTC few TRBV5-1 . TRBJ2-5
CAWSSGLAGSGELFF TGTGCCTGGAGTTCCGGACTAGCGGGTTCCGGGGAGCTGTTTTTT few TRBV30 TRBD2 TRBJ2-2
CASSWDSTGELFF TGTGCCAGCAGCTGGGACTCTACCGGGGAGCTGTTTTTT . TRBV7-9 . TRBJ2-2
CASSLVGQGAPLF . . TRBV11-3 . TRBJ2-7
CASSFNSREETQYF TGCGCCAGCAGCTTTAATTCGAGGGAGGAGACCCAGTACTTC . TRBV5-1 . TRBJ2-5